Below, 27 T cell receptor beta chains from the same sample are listed, as sequenced in a study of cytomegalovirus exposure and HLA in healthy donors. Using immunoSEQ multiplex PCR, the repertoire was profiled, and TCRdb retains in-frame clones only, with some absent. The sample yields 200,000 to 250,000 clones, less than 90% seen once. Sequences were obtained from PBMCs. The receptor set was obtained from a young woman in good health and CMV-seronegative.

This sequence joins TRBV29-1 and TRBJ2-1, with D possibly being TRBD1 (6 bases). Deletions cut 3 bases from V and 8 bases from J, with 23 bases between. The CDR3 runs to 16 residues. Germline V lookup: CDR1 SQVTM, CDR2 ANQGSEA. The CDR3 DNA follows: TGCAGCGTTGAGATACCCGACAGGAACCCCATCTATGAGCAGTTCTTC. This sequence encodes CSVEIPDRNPIYEQFF.

This CDR3 is CASSSATNRGTEAFF. In DNA, the CDR3 is TGTGCCAGCTCGTCAGCCACAAACCGAGGCACTGAAGCTTTCTTT. This chain joins TRBV6-1 and TRBJ1-1, with D hard to call. The CDR3 is 15 amino acids. V was trimmed by 8 bases and J by 4 bases, leaving 20 bases between them. Germline CDR1 is MNHNS and CDR2 is SASEGT.

The V gene is TRBV27, the J gene TRBJ1-2, with 8 bases that match TRBD1. Germline V gene lookup returns CDR1 MNHEY and CDR2 SMNVEV (reference sequence). CDR3 length: 16 amino acids. The V segment lost 5 bases and the J segment 4 bases; nucleotides outside the gene matches: 12. CDR3: CASSPSARTGSYGYTF. The DNA for the CDR3 is TGTGCCAGCAGTCCCTCGGCCCGGACAGGGTCCTATGGCTACACCTTC.

V and J are TRBV4-2 and TRBJ1-2, with 8 nucleotides matching TRBD1. There are 16 residues in the CDR3. Germline values: CDR1 LGHNA, CDR2 YNFKEQ. V shed 3 bases, J shed 6 bases, and the junction held 12 bases outside the gene matches. CDR3: CASSQTRTGRGNGYTF. CDR3 nucleotide sequence: TGTGCCAGCAGCCAGACGCGGACAGGGAGGGGCAATGGCTACACCTTC.

The V gene is TRBV6-5, the J gene TRBJ1-2; 10 bases map to TRBD1. The CDR3 length is 15 residues. The junction had 11 bases not matched to a gene; V was cut back by 5 bases and J by 8 bases. Germline V gene sequence: CDR1 MNHEY, CDR2 SVGAGI. CDR3 loop: CASSKTRDRGSGYTF. In nucleotides, the CDR3 is TGTGCCAGCAGTAAAACCCGGGACAGGGGTTCCGGCTACACCTTC.

The chain joins TRBV30 to TRBJ2-1; TRBD2 aligns across 7 bases. Germline CDR1 reads GTSNPN; CDR2 reads SVGIG (reference sequence). The CDR3 sequence is 11 residues long. V shed 1 base and J 9 bases; nucleotides not matched to a gene: 0. The CDR3 coding sequence is TGTGCCTGGAGTGGGGAGGGTGAGCAGTTCTTC. Translating it yields CAWSGEGEQFF.

This chain joins TRBV28 and TRBJ2-3; TRBD2 might be the D (5 bases). The germline V gene encodes CDR1 MDHEN and CDR2 SYDVKM. Trimming removed 6 bases at V and 0 bases at J, with 7 bases between. The CDR3 runs 13 residues. The CDR3 DNA is TGTGCCAGCAGGGGCGGGAGCACAGATACGCAGTATTTT. As protein: CASRGGSTDTQYF.

The DNA for the CDR3 is TGTGCCACCAGCAGAGATAGGGGACAGGGGGTCTCCTACGAGCAGTACTTC. Translating gives CATSRDRGQGVSYEQYF. The rearrangement uses TRBV15 and TRBJ2-7, with TRBD1 identical over 11 bases. In germline, CDR1 is LNHNV, CDR2 YYDKDF (reference sequence). The CDR3 has 17 residues. The V and J ends lost 0 bases and 0 bases, in that order; junction bases with no gene match: 4.

The J gene is TRBJ2-7, the V gene TRBV12-5; D is possibly TRBD1 (5 bases). The V gene lost 0 bases and the J gene lost 4 bases, with 16 bases spanning the gap. The length of the CDR3 is 16 residues. In germline, CDR1 is LGHNT, CDR2 FRNRAP. CDR3 protein: CASGLVLAGSPYEQYF. CDR3 DNA sequence: TGTGCTAGTGGTTTGGTCCTGGCAGGGTCGCCGTACGAGCAGTACTTC.

The V and J genes are TRBV2 and TRBJ2-5; 8 nucleotides agree with TRBD1. The germline CDR1 and CDR2 sequences are SNHLY and FYNNEI. The CDR3 is 14 residues long. V shed 6 bases and J 3 bases; nucleotides not matched to a gene: 6. CDR3 DNA sequence: TGTGCCAGCAGCCCCGGGACAGGAGAAGAGACCCAGTACTTC. Its protein is CASSPGTGEETQYF.

Here the CDR3 DNA reads TGTGCCTGGGCGGGACAGTCTAATGAAAAACTGTTTTTT. This codes for CAWAGQSNEKLFF. The chain couples TRBV30 to TRBJ1-4, with 7 bases matching TRBD1. The CDR3 loop spans 13 amino acids. With V trimmed by 5 bases and J by 3 bases, 3 bases remained unmatched. The germline CDR1 and CDR2 sequences are GTSNPN and SVGIG (reference sequence).

The rearrangement links TRBV4-1 to TRBJ2-2, with 10 bases that match TRBD2. After removal of 1 base from V and 7 bases from J, the junction contained 3 bases not matched to a gene. This CDR3 is 15 amino acids long. Germline assignment: CDR1 MGHRA and CDR2 YSYEKL. The CDR3 region is CASSQGAGGDGELFF. CDR3 DNA sequence: TGCGCCAGCAGCCAAGGAGCGGGAGGGGACGGGGAGCTGTTTTTT.

CDR3 sequence (DNA): TGTGCCAGCAGTGTAATAGGGAGAGGCATCGGGAATGAGCAGTTCTTC. As protein: CASSVIGRGIGNEQFF. The chain carries TRBV2 and TRBJ2-1; a possible D gene is TRBD2 (5 bases). CDR3 length: 16 residues. Trimming took 4 bases from V and 7 from J, leaving 20 bases between them. Germline-derived CDR1 and CDR2 are SNHLY and FYNNEI.

The rearrangement links TRBV6-5 to TRBJ1-2; TRBD1 agrees at 8 bases. This CDR3 comprises 12 residues. Trimming at V came to 2 bases and at J to 7 bases, leaving 0 bases not matched to a gene. Looked up from germline, CDR1 is MNHEY and CDR2 is SVGAGI. The CDR3 bases are TGTGCCAGCAGTTACGGACAGGGTGGCTACACCTTC. It codes for CASSYGQGGYTF.

The chain combines TRBV6-4 with TRBJ2-1; D is ambiguous. Germline assignment: CDR1 MRHNA and CDR2 SNTAGT. CDR3 length equals 13 residues. Between the trimmed V and J ends, which lost 3 bases and 7 bases, there was a span of 10 bases. Here the CDR3 DNA reads TGTGCCAGCAGTGAGGGATCAACGAATGAGCAGTTCTTC. Translated: CASSEGSTNEQFF.

The chain links TRBV13 to TRBJ2-7; 11 positions agree with TRBD1. The CDR3 has 14 residues. The J segment lost 3 bases and the V segment lost 5 bases, leaving 3 bases of the junction unmatched. Germline V gene sequence: CDR1 PRHDT, CDR2 FYEKMQ (reference sequence). CDR3 nucleotides: TGTGCCAGCAGCACCGGGACAGGGGGCTACGAGCAGTACTTC. Encoded protein: CASSTGTGGYEQYF.

The sample holds a few counts of this clone. V is TRBV6-5 and J is TRBJ1-5, with D possibly matching TRBD1 (5 bases). Germline V lookup: CDR1 MNHEY, CDR2 SVGAGI. This CDR3 is 13 amino acids long. Trimming cost V 5 bases and J 1 base, with 6 bases left between them. CDR3 sequence reads: CASSRDSNQPQHF. Written as DNA, the CDR3 is TGTGCCAGCAGTCGGGACAGCAATCAGCCCCAGCATTTT.

The chain recombines TRBV6-5 with TRBJ1-1; D unresolved. Trimming took off 2 bases at V and 2 bases at J, with 9 bases between the two ends. Germline loops: CDR1 MNHEY, CDR2 SVGAGI. The CDR3 has 14 residues. CDR3 loop: CASSYRVENTEAFF. CDR3 DNA: TGTGCCAGCAGTTACAGGGTGGAAAACACTGAAGCTTTCTTT.

The chain has TRBV27 and TRBJ2-3; no firm D call. The germline V and J ends were trimmed by 2 bases and 3 bases, with 15 bases remaining between them. The germline V gene has CDR1 MNHEY and CDR2 SMNVEV (reference sequence). This CDR3 spans 16 amino acids. CDR3 in DNA: TGTGCCAGCAGTTTACGGCGCCTCCCACAAACAGATACGCAGTATTTT. This codes for CASSLRRLPQTDTQYF.

This chain joins TRBV9 and TRBJ1-2; TRBD1 agrees at 7 bases. With V trimmed by 4 bases and J by 5 bases, 5 bases remained unmatched. The CDR3 extends over 13 amino acids. The germline CDR1 and CDR2 sequences are SGDLS and YYNGEE. The CDR3 coding sequence is TGTGCCAGCAGCAGGGGACAGAATTATGGCTACACCTTC. Protein sequence: CASSRGQNYGYTF.

This sequence joins TRBV14 and TRBJ1-4; TRBD1 matches 8 bases. Germline CDR1 and CDR2: SGHDN and FVKESK. V dropped 7 bases and J dropped 8; count of bases not matched to a gene: 6. The CDR3 covers 13 residues. CDR3 protein: CASIRQGNEKLFF. CDR3 DNA sequence: TGTGCCAGCATCCGACAGGGGAACGAAAAACTGTTTTTT. Full variable domain (outside the CDR3, taken from reference TRBV14 and TRBJ1-4): EAGVTQFPSHSVIEKGQTVTLRCDPISGHDNLYWYRRVMGKEIKFLLHFVKESKQDESGMPNNRFLAERTGGTYSTLKVQPAELEDSGVYFCASIRQGNEKLFFGSGTQLSVL.

The chain is built from TRBV15 and TRBJ1-5; D perhaps matches TRBD1 (6 bases). The CDR3 runs to 15 residues. V gave up 5 bases and J gave up 3 bases, with 14 bases separating them. Germline CDR1 is LNHNV and CDR2 is YYDKDF (reference sequence). CDR3 in amino acids: CATSVDRSPNQPQHF. CDR3 nucleotides: TGTGCCACCAGCGTTGACAGGTCCCCCAATCAGCCCCAGCATTTT.

The sample holds many counts of this clone. The CDR3 DNA sequence: TGTGCCAGCAGTGAAAGGGGGACAGACTATGGCTACACCTTC. Protein product: CASSERGTDYGYTF. The chain joins TRBV6-1 to TRBJ1-2; 7 bases line up with TRBD1. V gave up 2 bases and J gave up 3 bases; unmatched junction bases: 3. Looked up from germline, CDR1 is MNHNS and CDR2 is SASEGT. This CDR3 spans 14 amino acids.

This chain joins TRBV7-8 and TRBJ2-7; D gene unclear. CDR1 is SGHVS, CDR2 FQNEAQ, per germline. The CDR3 spans 12 residues. The V gene lost 0 bases and the J gene lost 3 bases, with 3 bases spanning the gap. The CDR3 coding sequence is TGTGCCAGCAGCTTAGCGCTCTACGAGCAGTACTTC. It is translated as CASSLALYEQYF.

The chain links TRBV6-6 to TRBJ1-2, with 7 bases that match TRBD1. Trimming cost V 7 bases and J 4 bases; bases outside gene matches: 6. The germline gives CDR1 MNHNY, CDR2 SVGAGI (reference sequence). The CDR3 totals 13 residues. Written as DNA, the CDR3 is TGTGCCAGCATTTTCGACAGGGCCTATGGCTACACCTTC. Translated, it gives CASIFDRAYGYTF.

About this clone itself: One end of the junction fails to match germline, which may point to a read error. The rearrangement links TRBV11-2 to TRBJ2-7; TRBD1 aligns across 7 bases. Germline V gene sequence: CDR1 SGHAT, CDR2 FQNNGV. The CDR3 loop spans 11 amino acids. CDR3 sequence (DNA): TGTGCCAGCAGCGTAGACAGGGCGCAGTACTTC. The encoded protein is CASSVDRAQYF.

This clone was found once. V usage is TRBV6-1 and J usage is TRBJ1-1; no reliable D call. Germline CDR1 and CDR2: MNHNS and SASEGT. CDR3 length: 13 residues. Trimming took 1 base from V and 3 from J, leaving 6 bases between them. CDR3 protein: CASSEGAHTEAFF. CDR3 sequence (DNA): TGTGCCAGCAGTGAAGGGGCCCACACTGAAGCTTTCTTT.